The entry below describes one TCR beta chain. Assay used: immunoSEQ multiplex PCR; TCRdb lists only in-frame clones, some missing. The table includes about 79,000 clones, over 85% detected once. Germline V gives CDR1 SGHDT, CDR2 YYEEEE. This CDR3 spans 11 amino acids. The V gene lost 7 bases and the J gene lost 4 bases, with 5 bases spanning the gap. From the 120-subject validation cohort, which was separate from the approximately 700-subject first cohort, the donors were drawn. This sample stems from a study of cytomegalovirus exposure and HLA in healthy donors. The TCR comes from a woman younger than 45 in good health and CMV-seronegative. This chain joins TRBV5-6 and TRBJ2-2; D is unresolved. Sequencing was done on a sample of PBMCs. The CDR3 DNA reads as TGTGCCAGCGGCAGCACCGGGGAGCTGTTTTTT. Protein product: CASGSTGELFF.